The 11 T cell receptor beta chains presented below share a single source sample, sequenced in a study of T cell changes during pregnancy in multiple sclerosis (dated by TCRdb to about 2019). Library method: the immunoSEQ multiplex PCR assay. TCRdb provides this immuneACCESS table in a form limited to in-frame rearrangements. Some clones are lacking; in checked studies, under half of them reflect an unresolved V gene, and why the rest are absent is not known. The sample data list about 40,000 clones, and around 90% of these were observed just once. Around 1.2% of the sample is taken by the ten largest. The specimen was peripheral blood, collected before pregnancy. Every receptor here comes from a female donor with multiple sclerosis, enrolled in a pregnancy study.

The chain joins TRBV7-6 to TRBJ2-7, with 7 bases matching TRBD1. The CDR3 runs 14 residues. V shed 1 base, J shed 6 bases, and the junction held 6 bases outside the gene matches. Per germline, CDR1 SGHVS and CDR2 FNYEAQ. The chain's CDR3 is CASSLVRGSVEQYF. The CDR3 DNA sequence: TGTGCCAGCAGCTTAGTCAGGGGGTCGGTCGAGCAGTACTTC. Complete variable domain (other parts from reference TRBV7-6 and TRBJ2-7): GAGVSQSPRYKVTKRGQDVALRCDPISGHVSLYWYRQALGQGPEFLTYFNYEAQQDKSGLPNDRFSAERPEGSISTLTIQRTEQRDSAMYRCASSLVRGSVEQYFGPGTRLTVT.

The chain joins TRBV27 to TRBJ2-7; tentative D call: TRBD1 (6 bases). This CDR3 contains 13 residues. The germline gives CDR1 MNHEY, CDR2 SMNVEV (reference sequence). The ends were cut back, 4 bases at V and 3 bases at J, with 10 bases in the middle. The CDR3 spells CASSSTGIYEQYF. The DNA of the CDR3 is TGTGCCAGCAGTTCCACAGGGATCTACGAGCAGTACTTC.

This chain links TRBV4-3 with TRBJ2-2; unclear D gene. V was cut by 0 bases and J by 4 bases, with 9 bases left in between. There are 15 residues in the CDR3. Germline-derived CDR1 and CDR2 are LGHNA and YSLEER. The CDR3 is CASSQDSGPTGELFF. The DNA for the CDR3 is TGCGCCAGCAGCCAAGATTCTGGGCCCACCGGGGAGCTGTTTTTT.

The rearrangement uses TRBV12-5 and TRBJ2-3; 9 nucleotides line up with TRBD1. V lost 6 bases, J lost 4 bases, and 8 bases stayed unmatched. CDR1 is LGHNT, CDR2 FRNRAP, per germline. The CDR3 covers 15 residues. Here the CDR3 DNA reads TGTGCTAGTGGGCGGGACAGGGATTGGTCAGATACGCAGTATTTT. Translated, it gives CASGRDRDWSDTQYF.

CDR3 bases: TGTGCCAGCAGTGCCGTCCCGGGACAGGGGGCCTCCTACAATGAGCAGTTCTTC. Its translation is CASSAVPGQGASYNEQFF. This sequence joins TRBV25-1 and TRBJ2-1; 12 nucleotides match TRBD1. This CDR3 is built from 18 residues. V lost 4 bases to trimming and J lost 0 bases; unmatched junction nucleotides: 7. Germline V gene data show CDR1 as MGHDK and CDR2 as SYGVNS.

J is TRBJ2-3 and V is TRBV4-2; TRBD2 aligns across 9 bases. The J segment lost 0 bases and the V segment lost 0 bases, leaving 7 bases of the junction unmatched. This CDR3 is built from 18 residues. Germline V gene sequence: CDR1 LGHNA, CDR2 YNFKEQ. The CDR3 is CASSQDGASGESTDTQYF. The CDR3 region has the DNA TGTGCCAGCAGCCAAGACGGGGCTAGCGGGGAGAGCACAGATACGCAGTATTTT.

The V call is TRBV7-6, the J call TRBJ2-1; 7 nucleotides agree with TRBD2. V was clipped by 1 base and J by 3 bases; unmatched bases: 18. CDR1 is SGHVS and CDR2 is FNYEAQ in the germline V gene. CDR3 length: 20 residues. The CDR3 loop is CASSLDAVSGAGARYNEQFF. CDR3 in DNA: TGTGCCAGCAGCTTAGACGCGGTAAGCGGCGCGGGAGCCCGCTACAATGAGCAGTTCTTC.

This clone was detected only a few times. This chain joins TRBV7-9 and TRBJ1-1; D gene uncertain. The CDR3 is 14 amino acids. V lost 4 bases to trimming and J lost 6 bases, with 15 bases between them. CDR1 SEHNR and CDR2 FQNEAQ come from the germline V gene (reference sequence). DNA of the CDR3: TGTGCCAGCAGCTCGACGAGGTCTTGGCCTGAAGCTTTCTTT. Protein product: CASSSTRSWPEAFF.

The rearrangement links TRBV6-6 to TRBJ1-4, with D maybe TRBD1 (6 bases). The V gene's germline CDR1 is MNHNY and CDR2 SVGAGI (reference sequence). The V end was cut by 4 bases, the J end by 7 bases, with 10 bases between. The CDR3 has 13 amino acids. In nucleotides, the CDR3 is TGTGCCAGCAGTTGGACCAGGGGTGAAAAACTGTTTTTT. It specifies CASSWTRGEKLFF.

This rearrangement joins TRBV28 to TRBJ2-6; D is possibly TRBD1 (6 bases). CDR3 length: 18 amino acids. V gave up 7 bases and J gave up 0 bases, with 19 bases separating them. Per the germline V gene, CDR1 is MDHEN and CDR2 is SYDVKM. DNA for the CDR3: TGTGCCAGCAAAGAGGCAGGGACACCCGCCTCTGGGGCCAACGTCCTGACTTTC. Protein sequence: CASKEAGTPASGANVLTF.

The chain couples TRBV6-5 to TRBJ2-6; maybe TRBD1 (5 bases). Trimming left V 7 bases short and J 0 bases short, with 10 bases between. Germline V gene sequence: CDR1 MNHEY, CDR2 SVGAGI. This CDR3 is built from 15 residues. DNA of the CDR3: TGTGCCAGCATGGACGGACACTCTGGGGCCAACGTCCTGACTTTC. Translating gives CASMDGHSGANVLTF.